This TCR beta chain was profiled in a study of blood T cell repertoires in COVID-19. Study background: Samples of COVID-19 (acute and convalescent) were obtained from the United States, Italy and Spain.

Assay: immunoSEQ multiplex PCR; the TCRdb copy retains only in-frame clones and omits some. This sample yields about 86,000 clones, of which more than 60% are seen a single time; roughly 10% belongs to the top ten. Trimming took 4 bases from V and 9 from J, leaving 7 bases between them. CDR1 is GTSNPN and CDR2 is SVGIG in the germline V gene (reference sequence). The CDR3 is 11 amino acids. Sequencing input: peripheral blood. The chain couples TRBV30 to TRBJ2-6, with D hard to call. The source is a man between 65 and 85 years old with acute or convalescent COVID-19. CDR3 DNA: TGTGCCTGGAAGAGTGTCAACGTCCTGACTTTC. Its protein product is CAWKSVNVLTF.